This TCR beta chain was captured by sequencing in a study of shared clonotypes between healthy human individuals. Points from the study as a whole: Only blood samples were collected, and tissue repertoires likely differ. Roughly 5% of naive CD4 clonotypes were common to several donors.

V shed 4 bases and J shed 5 bases, with 14 bases lying between them. The CDR3 is 14 residues long. The germline V gene has CDR1 SGHDN and CDR2 FVKESK. To note about this clone: What it recognizes is unknown.

Every immunoSEQ plate was one replicate of a subset's evenly spread DNA. Sequencing was performed with immunoSEQ multiplex PCR; in TCRdb, only in-frame clones are kept and a portion is missing. The table includes over a million clones, just under 99% detected once. This chain links TRBV14 with TRBJ1-1; TRBD1 might be the D (6 bases). Material: naive CD4+ T cells sorted from blood. Subset noted: CD45RA+ positively selected. The TCR originated in a man in his thirties or forties in good health. The CDR3 coding sequence is TGTGCCAGCAGCCGGGAGCGGAGGGGGACTGAAGCTTTCTTT. Protein: CASSRERRGTEAFF. The full variable domain, rest sourced from reference TRBV14 and TRBJ1-1, is EAGVTQFPSHSVIEKGQTVTLRCDPISGHDNLYWYRRVMGKEIKFLLHFVKESKQDESGMPNNRFLAERTGGTYSTLKVQPAELEDSGVYFCASSRERRGTEAFFGQGTRLTVV.